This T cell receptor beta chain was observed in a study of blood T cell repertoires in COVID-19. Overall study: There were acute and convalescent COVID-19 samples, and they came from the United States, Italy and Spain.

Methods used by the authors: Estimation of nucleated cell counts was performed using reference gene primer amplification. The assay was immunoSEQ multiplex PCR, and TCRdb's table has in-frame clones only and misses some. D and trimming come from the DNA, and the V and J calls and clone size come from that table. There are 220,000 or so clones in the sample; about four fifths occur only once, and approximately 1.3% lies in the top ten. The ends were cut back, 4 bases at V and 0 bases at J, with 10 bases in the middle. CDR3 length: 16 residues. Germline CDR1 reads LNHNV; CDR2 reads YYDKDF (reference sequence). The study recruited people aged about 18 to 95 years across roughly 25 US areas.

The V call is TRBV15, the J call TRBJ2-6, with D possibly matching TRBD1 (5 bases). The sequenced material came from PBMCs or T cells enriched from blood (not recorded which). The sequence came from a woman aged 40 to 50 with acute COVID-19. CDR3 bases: TGTGCCACCAGCATTGGACAACTCTCTGGGGCCAACGTCCTGACTTTC. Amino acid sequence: CATSIGQLSGANVLTF. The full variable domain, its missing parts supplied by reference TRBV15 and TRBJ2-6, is DAMVIQNPRYQVTQFGKPVTLSCSQTLNHNVMYWYQQKSSQAPKLLFHYYDKDFNNEADTPDNFQSRRPNTSFCFLDIRSPGLGDTAMYLCATSIGQLSGANVLTFGAGSRLTVL.